Below, one TCR beta chain is given with its context. The specificity of this receptor is unknown. No clone much larger than this one lies a single base away; base qualities are absent. CD8 naive samples were obtained by positive selection for CCR7 among CD45RO-negative cells, yielding a CD45RA+CCR7+ population from which TemRA cells were excluded. Healthy HIV-negative adults with no recently reported acute infections or vaccinations were included as donors. Only Caucasian adults living in Nashville, Tennessee, USA were represented among the donors. After blood collection by leukapheresis, PBMCs were isolated using Ficoll-Histopaque density gradient centrifugation and then cryopreserved in the vapor phase of liquid nitrogen. Analytical flow cytometry was used to check the purity and quantity of each magnetically sorted T cell population. Genomic DNA was isolated from each sorted fraction and quantified by UV absorbance on a Nanodrop 2000c.

In the germline V gene (reference sequence), CDR1 corresponds to MNHEY and CDR2 to SMNVEV. V is pruned by 2 bases and J by 4 bases, leaving 8 bases of the junction without a gene match. Taken from cysteine to phenylalanine, the CDR3 has 17 residues. The sequence is cut down to CDR3 DNA, 51 bases in frame from base 1. These data are taken from a study of shared clonotypes between healthy human individuals (dated by TCRdb to 2019 to 2021). For the study in its entirety: The cohort comprised two women and a few men aged 18 to 49 years. For each donor, CD4 naive and CD4 memory were each run on three plates, CD8 naive on two plates, and CD8 memory on one plate. To estimate repertoire size and how much clonotype sharing occurs between individuals, the study deeply sequenced the blood TCR repertoires of about five healthy adults. To increase sequencing depth and limit assay-specific biases, different laboratories used diverse techniques to prepare libraries and sequence TCR repertoires. Each donor's leukapheresis produced roughly between roughly 0.85 and 10 billion PBMCs. Paper-wide results and their limitations: Higher generation probabilities were observed for clonotypes shared by all four sorted-subset donors than for non-shared clonotypes. When four donors were compared, the shared fraction of clonotypes was about 5.5% for naive CD4, around 3.5% for naive CD8, about 2.4% for memory CD4, and 0.4% for memory CD8. Naive subsets generally had larger estimated clonotype richness than memory subsets did. Because the study included a small number of donors, the genetic and exposure-history diversity represented was limited. Pairwise subsampling led to the expectation that sequencing depth would affect the degree of clonotype sharing among donors. Incomplete sequencing was indicated by rarefaction of sorted-subset datasets, despite the large sequencing depth. Sampling was limited to blood, and TCR repertoires in tissue likely differ from TCR repertoires in blood.

Using the deep immunoSEQ assay, TCR CDR3 regions were amplified from genomic DNA by multiplex PCR. Extracted genomic DNA from each cell subset was spread evenly across all wells of several immunoSEQ 96-well plates, with each plate serving as a replicate. For sorted subsets, 150 to 250 ng of genomic DNA, equivalent to some 30,000 T cell genomes, went into each replicate PCR. Purified libraries were measured with a Qubit 3.0 fluorometer, size-checked on a Bioanalyzer 2100, and measured again with the KAPA Library Quantification kit. Every immunoSEQ 96-well plate was sequenced on a separate single-read 150-cycle Illumina NextSeq 550 flow cell. The published analysis was carried out like this. Because only junctional sequences without quality scores were contained in the immunoSEQ output, filtering matching that applied to full-length reads could not be performed. To assign V/J genes and CDR3, sequences were annotated against IMGT germline references using PyIR, a Python wrapper for IgBLAST v1.9. Reads were filtered out if the reads had weak V/J assignments (E-value above 1e-6), no CDR3, stop codons, out-of-frame junctions, or ambiguous translated residues. V3J clonotypes were defined as sequences sharing the same inferred V gene, J gene, and CDR3 amino acid sequence. Percentage overlap between repertoires was computed as shared unique clonotypes divided by the size of the smaller repertoire. RTK rarefaction, the Chao1 estimator, and Recon v2.1 estimates of unobserved clonotypes were used to assess repertoire richness. Generation probabilities were computed with OLGA for all TCRbeta clonotypes obtained by the gDNA method from several donors. What TCRdb holds here is the immuneACCESS table cut down to in-frame rearrangements. Part of the clones is not present; checked against another copy, under half of the missing clones reflect an unresolved V gene, and the others are unexplained. The V and J calls and clone size were taken over from that table, and D and trimming were inferred from the DNA. The sample records about 600,000 clones, roughly 98% of which are singletons. The top ten constitute 0.3% of the sample.

Sequencing input: naive CD8+ T cells sorted from blood. The cell subset or site label of this sample denotes: CD45RA+CCR7+. The V gene is TRBV27 and the J gene is TRBJ2-1, with 10 central nucleotides matching TRBD2. The clonotype originates from a man aged 30 to 45 in good health. The CDR3 protein sequence reads: CASSLVRAGGPYNEQFF. The nucleotides read TGTGCCAGCAGTTTAGTTCGAGCGGGAGGGCCATACAATGAGCAGTTCTTC.